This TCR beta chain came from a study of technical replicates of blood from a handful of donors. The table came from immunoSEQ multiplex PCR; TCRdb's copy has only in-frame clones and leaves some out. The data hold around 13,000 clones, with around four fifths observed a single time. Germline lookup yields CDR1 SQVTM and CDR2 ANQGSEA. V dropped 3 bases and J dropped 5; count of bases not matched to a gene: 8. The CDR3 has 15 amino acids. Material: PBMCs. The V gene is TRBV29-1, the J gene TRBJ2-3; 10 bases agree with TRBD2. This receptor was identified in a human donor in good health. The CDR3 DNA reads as TGCAGCGTTGATGGGCTAGCGGGAGACGTAGATACGCAGTATTTT. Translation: CSVDGLAGDVDTQYF.